These T cell receptor beta chains were read from a single sample in a study of neurological immune-mediated disorders. TCRdb ran MiXCR on the 5' RACE reads and lists one entry per CDR3 protein. The sample lists 60,000 or so distinct CDR3 sequences, 3% to 4% occurring once. The material sequenced was PBMCs. Source of these receptors: a woman aged 55-69 years with multiple sclerosis. The CDR3 runs from the conserved cysteine through the conserved F or W. A D gene is named only where the DNA matches it firmly. Size is omitted from some rows. Given values are once, few, many or a class for expanded clones.

v_gene: TRBV10-3; j_gene: TRBJ2-7; abundance: few; d_gene: NA; CDR3aa: CAISDRTREGSRGEQYF; CDR3nt: TGTGCCATCAGTGACCGGACCAGGGAAGGATCTAGAGGAGAGCAGTACTTC
v_gene: TRBV5-1; j_gene: TRBJ2-3; abundance: many; d_gene: TRBD2; CDR3aa: CASSLKLAGGRADTQYF; CDR3nt: TGCGCCAGCAGCTTGAAGCTAGCGGGGGGCCGCGCAGATACGCAGTATTTT
v_gene: TRBV12-3/TRBV12-4; j_gene: TRBJ1-1; abundance: many; d_gene: NA; CDR3aa: CASSFYAGKTEAFF; CDR3nt: TGTGCCAGCAGTTTTTATGCTGGAAAGACTGAAGCTTTCTTT
v_gene: TRBV28; j_gene: TRBJ2-3; abundance: many; d_gene: NA; CDR3aa: CASSLYLDGGGTQYF; CDR3nt: TGTGCCAGCAGTTTATACCTCGACGGTGGTGGTACGCAGTATTTT
v_gene: TRBV3-1; j_gene: TRBJ1-2; abundance: many; d_gene: NA; CDR3aa: CASSQVEGNYGYTF; CDR3nt: TGTGCCAGCAGCCAAGTTGAGGGGAACTATGGCTACACCTTC
v_gene: TRBV12-3/TRBV12-4; j_gene: TRBJ1-1; abundance: many; d_gene: NA; CDR3aa: CASSFAGNPNTEAFF; CDR3nt: TGTGCCAGCAGTTTTGCGGGGAACCCGAACACTGAAGCTTTCTTT
v_gene: TRBV30; j_gene: TRBJ1-5; abundance: few; d_gene: NA; CDR3aa: CAWGRNQPQHF; CDR3nt: TGTGCCTGGGGTCGTAATCAGCCCCAGCATTTT
v_gene: TRBV20-1; j_gene: TRBJ1-5; abundance: many; d_gene: NA; CDR3aa: CSASETLNQPQHF; CDR3nt: TGCAGTGCCTCGGAGACCCTTAATCAGCCCCAGCATTTT
v_gene: TRBV5-1; j_gene: TRBJ2-7; abundance: many; d_gene: TRBD1; CDR3aa: CASSLYGPGGEQYF; CDR3nt: TGCGCCAGCAGCTTGTACGGGCCAGGGGGCGAGCAGTACTTC
v_gene: TRBV5-8; j_gene: TRBJ2-1; abundance: many; d_gene: NA; CDR3aa: CASSRERGSRTDNEQFF; CDR3nt: TGTGCCAGCAGCCGTGAAAGAGGGTCCAGGACGGACAATGAGCAGTTCTTC
v_gene: TRBV28; j_gene: TRBJ1-2; abundance: many; d_gene: NA; CDR3aa: CASSVSGRPLNYGYTF; CDR3nt: TGTGCCAGCAGCGTCTCAGGGAGGCCTCTAAACTATGGCTACACCTTC
v_gene: TRBV5-1; j_gene: TRBJ1-1; abundance: many; d_gene: NA; CDR3aa: CASSLEGARTEAFF; CDR3nt: TGCGCCAGCAGCTTGGAAGGGGCCAGGACTGAAGCTTTCTTT
v_gene: TRBV11-1; j_gene: TRBJ2-1; abundance: many; d_gene: NA; CDR3aa: CASSLGGISYNEQFF; CDR3nt: TGTGCCAGCAGCTTAGGCGGGATCTCCTACAATGAGCAGTTCTTC
v_gene: TRBV19; j_gene: TRBJ2-5; abundance: NA; d_gene: TRBD2; CDR3aa: CASSPMGLAGGEETQYF; CDR3nt: TGTGCCAGTAGTCCCATGGGACTAGCGGGAGGGGAAGAGACCCAGTACTTC
v_gene: TRBV29-1; j_gene: TRBJ1-2; abundance: many; d_gene: NA; CDR3aa: CSVGQVDGYTF; CDR3nt: TGCAGCGTTGGACAGGTAGATGGCTACACCTTC
v_gene: TRBV20-1; j_gene: TRBJ2-3; abundance: NA; d_gene: TRBD1; CDR3aa: CSARNRQGDVGPRQPQYF; CDR3nt: TGCAGTGCTAGGAACCGACAGGGGGACGTTGGTCCACGGCAGCCCCAGTATTTT